The sequence of this TCR beta chain was determined in a study of long-term antiretroviral therapy in people with HIV. Study-wide context: The immediate-ART recommendation dates to 2015, and the earliest samples predate it by about a decade. Findings and limits, study-wide: Every time point showed a repertoire led by clones expanded before ART. Spans of CDR3 length were tighter for HIV repertoires than for controls.

Investigators performed immunoSEQ version v3.0 at survey level. Sequencing of each sample targeted about 40,000-50,000 T-cell genomes. Measured with immunoSEQ multiplex PCR; TCRdb has only the in-frame clones, and not every one. The table includes 25,000 to 40,000 clones, 70% to 90% detected once. The CDR3 consists of 15 residues. Germline trimming cut 2 bases from V and 1 base from J; bases unmatched to any gene: 1. Germline lookup yields CDR1 ENHRY and CDR2 SYGVKD. This clone was found once. Its antigen is currently unknown. The gene calls are TRBV10-3 and TRBJ2-1; TRBD2 matches 8 bases. Specimen: unsorted PBMCs, collected 1.1 years after starting antiretroviral therapy. This TCR derives from a man younger than 35 with HIV. The CDR3 nucleotides are TGTGCCATCAGTGAGGGGACTAGTTCCTACAATGAGCAGTTCTTC. It yields the protein CAISEGTSSYNEQFF.